These 11 T cell receptor beta chains share one sample of origin, sequenced in a study of shared clonotypes between healthy human individuals. Naive CD8 populations comprised CD45RO-negative cells positively selected for CCR7, excluding terminally differentiated effector memory CD45RA+ cells. Profiling relied on immunoSEQ multiplex PCR, and the TCRdb table lists in-frame clones only, not all of them. The sample carries hundreds of thousands of clones, 95% to 98% recorded once. The sequenced sample consisted of naive CD8+ T cells sorted from blood. The receptors derive from a man aged 25-45 years in good health.

This clone was seen once. CDR3 loop: CASSYGLDGYTF. The CDR3 nucleotides are TGTGCCAGCAGTTACGGGCTAGATGGCTACACCTTC. The chain combines TRBV6-5 with TRBJ1-2, with unresolved D. Germline CDR1 reads MNHEY; CDR2 reads SVGAGI. The V and J ends lost 2 bases and 6 bases respectively, with 7 bases between them. The CDR3 length is 12 residues.

The chain has TRBV19 and TRBJ2-1, with 12 positions matching TRBD2. V was clipped by 6 bases and J by 6 bases; unmatched bases: 6. Germline CDR1 LNHDA, CDR2 SQIVND (reference sequence). The CDR3 runs to 15 residues. CDR3 coding DNA: TGTGCCAGTAGCCCCGGACTAGCGGGATTCAATGAGCAGTTCTTC. This codes for CASSPGLAGFNEQFF.

The chain has TRBV6-5 and TRBJ2-7, with a weak D call TRBD2 (6 bases). This CDR3 is 15 amino acids long. Trimming pared 2 bases from V and 3 bases from J, leaving 14 bases between. Germline V gives CDR1 MNHEY, CDR2 SVGAGI. The CDR3 DNA sequence: TGTGCCAGCAGTTACCAGTGGGACTTGCACTACGAGCAGTACTTC. This translates into CASSYQWDLHYEQYF.

The rearrangement joins TRBV30 to TRBJ1-5; TRBD1 aligns across 11 bases. CDR1 is GTSNPN and CDR2 is SVGIG in the germline V gene (reference sequence). CDR3 size: 14 residues. V trimming: 3 bases; J trimming: 7 bases; junction bases outside the gene matches: 5. The DNA of the CDR3 is TGTGCCTGGAGCGCGGGACAGGGGGAGCAGCCCCAGCATTTT. Amino acid sequence: CAWSAGQGEQPQHF.

The chain is built from TRBV4-3 and TRBJ2-1, with 9 bases matching TRBD2. The CDR3 is 17 residues long. V trimming: 5 bases; J trimming: 1 base; junction bases outside the gene matches: 9. From germline, CDR1 is LGHNA and CDR2 YSLEER. Here the CDR3 reads CASSDETSGHSYNEQFF. The CDR3 DNA follows: TGCGCCAGCAGCGACGAGACTAGCGGCCATTCCTACAATGAGCAGTTCTTC.

In regard to this clone: The sample holds other DNA sequences that translate to the same CDR3. The gene calls are TRBV29-1 and TRBJ2-7, with 11 bases aligning to TRBD2. This CDR3 is built from 13 residues. The V segment lost 6 bases and the J segment 3 bases; nucleotides outside the gene matches: 4. CDR1 and CDR2 (germline): SQVTM, ANQGSEA. The CDR3 sequence: CSVVLAGVYEQYF. The CDR3 bases are TGCAGCGTGGTACTAGCGGGAGTCTACGAGCAGTACTTC.

The gene calls are TRBV2 and TRBJ2-7; D ambiguous. In germline, CDR1 is SNHLY, CDR2 FYNNEI. Trimming removed 10 bases from V and 2 bases from J, with 12 bases in between. The CDR3 is 12 residues long. The CDR3 region is CATSRQAYEQYF. Here the CDR3 DNA reads TGTGCCACCTCCCGGCAGGCCTACGAGCAGTACTTC.

The CDR3 region has the DNA TGTGCCACCTATACAGGGGCCTTCAGCACAGATACGCAGTATTTT. This gives the protein CATYTGAFSTDTQYF. This sequence joins TRBV6-6 and TRBJ2-3; 7 bases are shared with TRBD1. Losses at the gene ends were 10 bases for V and 0 bases for J; bases not matched to a gene: 10. The germline V gene has CDR1 MNHNY and CDR2 SVGAGI (reference sequence). This CDR3 region has 15 residues.

The chain couples TRBV27 to TRBJ2-7, with D perhaps matching TRBD1 (5 bases). CDR3 size: 13 residues. Germline values: CDR1 MNHEY, CDR2 SMNVEV (reference sequence). V lost 7 bases to trimming and J lost 3 bases, with 13 bases between them. CDR3 protein: CASKDGHYYEQYF. The CDR3 DNA sequence: TGTGCCAGCAAAGACGGACACTACTACGAGCAGTACTTC.

The chain couples TRBV5-6 to TRBJ2-7; D remains unclear. Germline V lookup: CDR1 SGHDT, CDR2 YYEEEE. The CDR3 contains 12 residues. The V and J ends lost 4 bases and 0 bases respectively, with 5 bases between them. Written as DNA, the CDR3 is TGTGCCAGCAGCGAGGCCTCCTACGAGCAGTACTTC. It encodes CASSEASYEQYF.

The chain couples TRBV7-6 to TRBJ1-4; 10 nucleotides agree with TRBD1. The germline V gene encodes CDR1 SGHVS and CDR2 FNYEAQ. The CDR3 loop spans 14 amino acids. Losses at the gene ends were 5 bases for V and 6 bases for J; bases not matched to a gene: 3. The CDR3 bases are TGTGCCAGCAGCCCCGGGACAGGGGATGAAAAACTGTTTTTT. Protein: CASSPGTGDEKLFF.